This record covers a single TCR beta chain. No cognate antigen has been identified for it. This sample is part of a study of cytomegalovirus exposure and HLA in healthy donors (dated by TCRdb to 2016 to 2017). With respect to the entire study: According to an earlier analysis of 587 of the donors, 150 million to 200 million T cells yielded 90 million to 130 million unique TCR beta sequences and about 300 Gb of sequence data. Rather than using new phenotypic data, the later analysis identified candidate immune exposures from TCR beta sequences and from how often those sequences occurred across donors. Every repertoire in the discovery cohort had been generated on one and the same sequencing platform. The study was designed to test whether signatures of past pathogen exposure could be identified by cataloging public T cell receptors. Four to six DR-DQ haplotypes were handled as single units for association and clustering, since linkage in the cohort was strong. A separate validation cohort of approximately 120 different subjects was used in addition to the approximately 640-subject first cohort. The genetic ancestry cluster associated with self-reported Caucasian donors included 70% to 85% of the roughly 400 genotyped donors. A later genetic analysis used genome-wide SNP genotypes for 398 of the 666 donors, treating that subset as a discovery cohort. High-throughput TCR immunosequencing, statistical association of individual TCRs with disease status, and machine learning were combined to predict cytomegalovirus infection status. An early release that covered fewer than 750 HLA-typed donors contained about 300 gigabases of sequencing data and approximately 85 million unique TCR sequences. HLA typing covered class I and class II loci at four-digit resolution. A later analysis re-examined previously published TCR beta repertoires from just over 650 donors and added high-resolution HLA genotyping to investigate patterns of TCR occurrence. Donor age, sex, ethnicity and CMV serostatus were collected together with the repertoire data. The number of typed donors differed by locus: about 629-640 for A, B, C, DRB1 and DQB1; approximately 530 for DQA1; 606 for DPA1; and 400 to 480 for DPB1. The study profiled the T cell repertoires of 500 to 800 subjects by immunosequencing and related them to cytomegalovirus serostatus. Among about 360 genotyped donors of the cohort, an average of roughly 240,000 unique TCR beta nucleotide sequences were sequenced per donor, around 20% of them non-productive. To decide whether each TCR beta V gene segment behaved as functional or pseudogenic, an earlier analysis of several hundred of the donors relied on high-throughput TCR beta sequencing.

In total, 666 healthy bone marrow donors made up the cohort. Cohort members were all nominally healthy when sampled, although unrecorded immune exposures were likely present. The donor was CMV seropositive and was included in the group of 300 or so seropositive cohort members. A peripheral blood sample was collected from each donor, and TCR beta sequencing was performed on peripheral blood mononuclear cells. The Qiagen DNeasy Blood Extraction Kit was used to extract genomic DNA from the blood cell samples. The method behind the library was the immunoSEQ multiplex PCR assay. The multiplex PCR relied on a mix of 60 forward primers for TCR Vbeta segments and 13 reverse primers for TCR Jbeta segments. The CDR3 region of rearranged TCR beta genes was amplified from genomic DNA by a multiplex PCR assay. On the Illumina HiSeq System, the amplified TCR beta libraries were sequenced as 87-base-pair reads. From the authors' description of their analysis: A later analysis tallied around 82 million unique TCR beta chains across the 666 repertoires, and approximately 12 million of those chains were shared by two or more donors. Raw reads were error-corrected and collapsed into unique sequences with a nearest-neighbor algorithm that merged closely related sequences to remove PCR and sequencing errors. Alignment of CDR3 sequences to IMGT reference sequences was used to assign V, D and J gene segments. For a sequence to be retained, at least a six-nucleotide match to both a V gene segment and a J gene segment was required. Rearrangements were classified as productive when the CDR3 lacked stop codons and remained in frame with V and J, and all other rearrangements were classified as non-productive. CDR3 was defined by IMGT convention, running from the second conserved V-encoded cysteine to the conserved J-encoded phenylalanine. Sequences without an unambiguous match to a single V gene segment were excluded from the earlier analysis of a few hundred of the donors. In an earlier analysis of 450 to 700 of the donors, V segments were called functional above 56.7% productive rearrangements and were called segregating when the between-donor standard deviation exceeded 5%. A statistical classification framework was developed to diagnose cytomegalovirus status using the catalog of TCR beta chain sequences. In a later analysis, TCR nucleotide sequences were compared against IMGT/GENE-DB human TR gene sequences so that V and J genes could be assigned. Using the TCRdist pipeline, a later analysis assigned CDR3 sequences along with most-parsimonious VDJ recombination scenarios. A later analysis defined each TCR beta chain by its CDR3 amino acid sequence plus V-gene family, and excluded reads lacking a unique V-gene family. A later analysis removed 500 to 650 highly shared, low-generation-probability nucleotide sequences to deal with suspected cross-contamination and a sequencing artifact. In a later analysis, a clonal expansion index for each public chain was calculated from normalized within-repertoire ranks of inferred template counts. In a later analysis, generation probabilities were computed using a VDJ recombination model fitted to out-of-frame rearrangements, and the results were checked against IGoR. In a later analysis, hypergeometric tests were used to score TCR-TCR, TCR-HLA and TCR-CMV co-occurrence, with a repertoire-size bias correction applied to TCR pairs. A later analysis estimated false discovery rates by permuting HLA or CMV assignments 20 times. In a later analysis, co-occurring TCRs were grouped using DBSCAN, and TCRdist sequence similarity was added for clustering within HLA-allele-positive subsets. Co-occurrence clustering excluded repertoires with fewer than 30,000 or more than 120,000 public chains, plus five with anomalous nucleotide sharing. Held by TCRdb, this immuneACCESS table contains in-frame sequences only and omits some clones. Under half of the omission traces to an unresolved V gene where checked; the cause of the rest is unknown. V and J calls plus clone size are reproduced from that table; the DNA served to infer D and trimming. The sample table holds about 88,000 clones. Of the sample, 5% to 6.5% falls within the top ten clones.

The CDR3 spans 15 residues, from the cysteine through the phenylalanine. Only the CDR3 DNA is retained, 45 bases long and in frame from the first base. Reading the germline V gene gives CDR1 SGHRS and CDR2 YFSETQ. V is cut by 4 bases and J by 1 base, and the space between the germline ends is 14 bases. Study-level results and caveats: According to a later analysis, most CMV-associated TCR beta chains appeared to be HLA-restricted, and the HLA associations seemed to be driven largely by CMV exposure. Specific HLA alleles were associated with 16,951 TCR beta sequences at a false discovery rate of 0.05 in a later analysis. It was suggested by the authors that the approach could potentially be generalized to other disease states and immunological phenotypes. The sequencing pipeline was judged likely to have produced a cluster of highly shared sequence variants as a technical artifact. Because the 87-base-pair reads could not distinguish some IMGT-functional V segments, including TRBV6-2 and TRBV6-3, those segments were excluded. The classifier was reported to diagnose cytomegalovirus status with high specificity and sensitivity in both the original and validation cohorts. In the study, 164 TCR beta chains were listed as associated with cytomegalovirus. An earlier analysis of 587 of the donors showed that most TCR beta V segments appeared in productive rearrangements either about 87% or about 30% of the time, which broadly matched IMGT annotations. A later analysis found that TCR association rates varied across HLA loci, with DRB1 alleles showing the most associated TCRs and HLA-C alleles the fewest. Because HLA typing was missing for some donors at each locus, association tests included only the typed subset. V-gene and J-gene trimming of TCR beta chains was associated with a missense DCLRE1C variant in a later genetic analysis, and the association was replicated in an independent cohort. Assigning TCR associations to individual alleles was difficult when HLA alleles, especially DR and DQ, strongly co-occurred. A later genetic analysis reported fewer N-insertions in productive TCRs among donors in an Asian-associated ancestry cluster than the roughly 640-donor mean. Several of the top co-occurrence clusters appeared to be linked to parvovirus B19, influenza, CMV and Epstein-Barr virus, according to a later analysis. In a later analysis, HLA-associated TCR beta chains showed more clonal expansion and lower generation probabilities than non-associated chains that were equally common. While some public TCRs were present in many individuals, most TCR sequences turned up only very rarely across donors. CMV serostatus was the only immune exposure information available for the cohort. Three of the identified cytomegalovirus-associated TCR beta chains were confirmed in vitro to be specific for cytomegalovirus antigens. About 17 rarely observed V segments, including chromosome 9 orphons, were excluded from the earlier analysis of almost 600 of the donors because counts were too low. The presence/absence analyses assumed that sequencing depth was roughly uniform across donors, and that assumption may not be true. A further reported finding was that TCR beta sequences accurately predicted the HLA-A and HLA-B alleles for most subjects in the first cohort. Correlated functional status among segregating V segments might be attributable to linkage disequilibrium, but an unknown experimental factor could not be ruled out. Only TCR beta chains were sequenced in this cohort, and the absence of alpha or paired-chain data limited detectable features.

Recombination joined TRBV5-1 with TRBJ1-1, and TRBD1 may be the D gene, going by 5 matching bases. The source is a girl aged 5-17 years in good health and CMV-seropositive. The sequencing input was PBMCs. The DNA is TGCGCCAGCAGCCCCGGGACGGGGGAGAACACTGAAGCTTTCTTT. This translates into CASSPGTGENTEAFF.